One T cell receptor (beta chain) is described in this entry. Its antigen is currently unknown. Regarding donors, all were healthy bone marrow donors. The CDR3 extends over 14 amino acids. The germline gives CDR1 MDHEN, CDR2 SYDVKM. The V and J ends lost 5 bases and 1 base respectively, with 9 bases between them. The PCR employed 60 Vbeta primers together with 13 Jbeta primers. Produced via immunoSEQ multiplex PCR; TCRdb's table is partial and in-frame only. The data show tens of thousands of clones, with around 78% seen just once and 7.8% held by the top ten. This sample is drawn from a study of cytomegalovirus exposure and HLA in healthy donors. Broader study findings: A later analysis appeared to link common viral pathogens to several of the most significant clusters. Later on, a genetic analysis was performed. It linked a missense variant in DCLRE1C with V- and J-gene trimming of TCR beta. A later analysis showed that HLA-associated TCR beta chains had undergone more clonal expansion than equally common others.

Sequencing used PBMCs. The sequence derives from a man younger than 35 in good health and CMV-seropositive. The chain links TRBV28 to TRBJ1-5, with no clear D. CDR3 nucleotide sequence: TGTGCCAGCAGTGAGTTATTAAGCAATCAGCCCCAGCATTTT. This translates into CASSELLSNQPQHF.